This TCR beta chain was identified during a study of blood T cell repertoires in COVID-19. CDR1 is LNHDA, CDR2 SQIVND, per germline (reference sequence). The CDR3 is 16 residues long. The V segment lost 1 base and the J segment 4 bases; nucleotides outside the gene matches: 9. In the study's own analysis: Cell counts per sample came from amplifying reference gene primers. The protocol was immunoSEQ multiplex PCR, while the TCRdb copy is restricted to in-frame clones and leaves out a portion. The V and J calls and the clone size are those of that table, but D and trimming were determined from the DNA. This table has about 480,000 clones, around 87% appearing once. The sample holds a few counts of this clone.

The rearrangement links TRBV19 to TRBJ2-7; TRBD2 agrees at 8 bases. Sequencing was done on a sample of PBMCs or T cells enriched from blood (not recorded which). The TCR originated in a woman between 40 and 55 years old who had recovered from COVID-19. CDR3 nucleotide sequence: TGTGCCAGTAGTATAGGAACGTCGGGCGGGAGGTACGAGCAGTACTTC. Translated, it gives CASSIGTSGGRYEQYF.